This TCR beta chain was captured in a study of breast tumors, draining lymph nodes, adjacent tissues. Overall study results and limits: Data fit most tumor T cells coming from lymph node, expanding in tumor.

The CDR3 totals 15 residues. Germline lookup yields CDR1 LGHNA and CDR2 YSLEER. Breast cancer patients provided tissue from their axillary draining lymph nodes. Concerning this clonotype itself: Antigen specificity is unknown. A read error may produce the germline difference seen at one junction end.

Via MiXCR, TCRdb re-called the multiplex PCR reads, giving one row per CDR3 protein. The data contain more than 250,000 distinct CDR3 sequences, around 31% of them singletons. Sequenced input: axillary lymph node tissue. The clonotype originates from a female donor with breast cancer. Some clones in this sample may be carry-over from other donors' samples. The chain couples TRBV4-3 to TRBJ2-2; the D gene is possibly TRBD2 (6 bases). The CDR3 nucleotides read TGCGCCAGCAGCCAAGACTCGGGAGTCACCGGGGAGCTGTCTTTT. Its translation is CASSQDSGVTGELSF.